This T cell receptor beta chain came from a study of shared clonotypes between healthy human individuals. This CDR3 spans 15 amino acids. Germline V gene sequence: CDR1 MGHRA, CDR2 YSYEKL. V was clipped by 3 bases and J by 1 base, with 10 bases between them. Positively selected for CCR7, the CD45RO-negative cells used as naive CD8 cells excluded terminally differentiated effector memory CD45RA+ cells. Generated by immunoSEQ multiplex PCR, the TCRdb table keeps only in-frame clones and is missing some. The sample includes about 2 million clones, about 95% of them seen just once. The V gene is TRBV4-1, the J gene TRBJ1-3; D is unresolved. The source of this sequence is a man aged 18 to 29 in good health. Sequenced input: naive CD8+ T cells sorted from blood. CDR3 DNA: TGCGCCAGCAGCCAGGCGGGCCTATCTGGAAACACCATATATTTT. Protein product: CASSQAGLSGNTIYF.